This TCR beta chain was captured in a study of monozygotic twins with inflammatory bowel disease. This CDR3 has 15 amino acids. Germline V lookup: CDR1 MGHDK, CDR2 SYGVNS. Every TCR library used about 3.5 ug of total RNA. Reprocessing the 5' RACE reads, TCRdb reports a single entry for every CDR3 protein and omits DNA. The table lists 330,000 or so distinct CDR3 sequences, with approximately 2% in the top ten. Specimen: blood. This receptor was obtained from a human donor with ulcerative colitis or Crohn's disease, or a healthy co-twin of an affected twin (not recorded which). The chain combines TRBV25-1 with TRBJ1-5; TCRdb proposes TRBD1, but this gene call is untestable without DNA. This chain's CDR3 is CASSETGQGSQPQHF.